The next 15 T cell receptor beta chains were all read from a single sample in a study. Using its own MiXCR run on the 5' RACE reads, TCRdb lists one record per CDR3 protein. The sample yields approximately 47,000 distinct CDR3 sequences, roughly 30% seen once. Sequencing was performed on naive CD4+ T cells sorted from blood. The sample's subset: naive CD4+ T cells, CD4+CD45RA+CD25-. These receptors all stem from a female donor with breast cancer.

The chain uses TRBV27 and TRBJ2-3; the match to TRBD1 covers 8 bases. The CDR3 extends over 14 amino acids. The J segment lost 2 bases and the V segment lost 6 bases, leaving 4 bases of the junction unmatched. CDR1 is MNHEY, CDR2 SMNVEV, per germline (reference sequence). CDR3 sequence: CASRWDRFTDTQYF. The CDR3 bases are TGTGCCAGCAGATGGGACAGGTTCACAGATACGCAGTATTTT.

This clonotype was counted a few times. V gene TRBV3-1 combines with J gene TRBJ1-5, with D unresolved. V lost 2 bases and J lost 1, with 9 bases in between. This CDR3 has 15 amino acids. Germline V lookup: CDR1 LGHDT, CDR2 YNNKEL (reference sequence). CDR3 bases: TGTGCCAGCAGCCAACACCCCGAAAGCAATCAGCCCCAGCATTTT. Encoded protein: CASSQHPESNQPQHF.

This clonotype showed up just once. The V call is TRBV29-1, the J call TRBJ2-1; the D gene is possibly TRBD2 (6 bases). The germline V gene encodes CDR1 SQVTM and CDR2 ANQGSEA. This CDR3 spans 17 amino acids. V shed 1 base and J shed 2 bases, with 18 bases lying between them. CDR3 sequence: CSVEGSTRRDPYNEQFF. The CDR3, as DNA: TGCAGCGTTGAAGGATCTACCAGGCGGGACCCCTACAATGAGCAGTTCTTC.

The chain links TRBV20-1 to TRBJ2-3; 12 nucleotides line up with TRBD2. The CDR3 contains 15 residues. V shed 6 bases and J 4 bases; nucleotides not matched to a gene: 8. Germline lookup yields CDR1 DFQATT and CDR2 SNEGSKA (reference sequence). The DNA for the CDR3 is TGCAGTGCGACGGGACTAGCGGGCGCCGCAGATACGCAGTATTTT. Translated, it gives CSATGLAGAADTQYF.

The chain employs TRBV20-1 and TRBJ1-2, with D hard to call. The CDR3 is made up of 13 amino acids. CDR1 is DFQATT and CDR2 is SNEGSKA in the germline V gene (reference sequence). V was trimmed by 5 bases and J by 7 bases, leaving 17 bases between them. CDR3 in amino acids: CSAYRWEQSGYTF. The CDR3 DNA reads as TGCAGTGCTTACCGGTGGGAACAAAGTGGCTACACCTTC.

The chain employs TRBV5-6 and TRBJ1-1; D unclear. The CDR3 runs 14 residues. The V end was cut by 1 base, the J end by 1 base, with 8 bases between. CDR1 and CDR2 from the germline V gene are SGHDT and YYEEEE. The CDR3, as DNA: TGTGCCAGCAGCTTGCCGGATTGGAACACTGAAGCTTTCTTT. As protein: CASSLPDWNTEAFF.

There are a few counts of this clonotype. The V call is TRBV4-1, the J call TRBJ2-2, with a possible D match to TRBD2 (6 bases). The V gene's germline CDR1 is MGHRA and CDR2 YSYEKL. V was clipped by 4 bases and J by 10 bases, with 10 bases between them. The CDR3 runs to 12 residues. The CDR3 is CASSLREEELFF. The DNA of the CDR3 is TGCGCCAGCAGCCTCAGGGAGGAGGAGCTGTTTTTT.

Only a few counts were recorded for this clonotype. The chain is built from TRBV29-1 and TRBJ2-2; TRBD2 aligns across 9 bases. Germline CDR1 reads SQVTM; CDR2 reads ANQGSEA. The V gene end was trimmed by 6 bases and the J gene end by 4 bases; junction bases not matched to a gene: 12. The CDR3 is made up of 16 amino acids. CDR3 DNA: TGCAGCGTGCATGACTTCGGACTAGCGCGCACCGGGGAGCTGTTTTTT. This codes for CSVHDFGLARTGELFF.

The rearrangement uses TRBV29-1 and TRBJ2-5; D remains unclear. CDR1 is SQVTM and CDR2 is ANQGSEA in the germline V gene. The CDR3 totals 13 residues. V was pared by 3 bases and J by 3 bases, with 11 bases between. The CDR3 loop is CSVESSDKETQYF. The CDR3 DNA follows: TGCAGCGTTGAGTCGAGCGATAAAGAGACCCAGTACTTC.

Comments on this clonotype: Possible read error: a much larger clone is one base away. DNA of the CDR3: TGTGCCAGCGCAGTGAACTCTGGAAACACCATATATTTT. Translation gives CASAVNSGNTIYF. The chain employs TRBV6-1 and TRBJ1-3; D is unresolved. This CDR3 contains 13 residues. Trimming took 8 bases from V and 0 from J, leaving 8 bases between them. The V gene's germline CDR1 is MNHNS and CDR2 SASEGT.

This clonotype was seen a few times. The chain recombines TRBV6-5 with TRBJ2-6; the D gene could be TRBD1 or TRBD2 (5 bases each). Germline V gene data show CDR1 as MNHEY and CDR2 as SVGAGI. Trimming removed 4 bases at V and 0 bases at J, with 16 bases between. CDR3 length equals 18 residues. CDR3 DNA sequence: TGTGCCAGCAGTTCTCCTCCCGGGACCAGCTCTGGGGCCAACGTCCTGACTTTC. Translating it yields CASSSPPGTSSGANVLTF.

This chain uses TRBV18 with TRBJ2-7; possibly TRBD1 for D (6 bases). V was clipped by 2 bases and J by 4 bases, with 12 bases between them. Germline V gene lookup returns CDR1 KGHSH and CDR2 LQKENI. The CDR3 loop spans 14 amino acids. In DNA, the CDR3 is TGTGCCAGCTCACCAAGGGTGACAGGTTACGAGCAGTACTTC. It yields the protein CASSPRVTGYEQYF. The entire variable domain, with the rest obtained from reference TRBV18 and TRBJ2-7, is as follows: NAGVMQNPRHLVRRRGQEARLRCSPMKGHSHVYWYRQLPEEGLKFMVYLQKENIIDESGMPKERFSAEFPKEGPSILRIQQVVRGDSAAYFCASSPRVTGYEQYFGPGTRLTVT.

The J gene is TRBJ1-2, the V gene TRBV7-2, with unresolved D. The CDR3 runs to 11 residues. In germline, CDR1 is SGHTA, CDR2 FQGNSA. The V end was cut by 4 bases, the J end by 2 bases, with 2 bases between. CDR3 sequence: CASSSNYGYTF. The CDR3 bases are TGTGCCAGCAGCTCGAACTATGGCTACACCTTC.

This clonotype was observed a handful of times. The chain is built from TRBV28 and TRBJ1-2; D is possibly TRBD1 (5 bases). Germline CDR1 is MDHEN and CDR2 is SYDVKM. V shed 6 bases and J shed 3 bases, with 8 bases lying between them. The length of the CDR3 is 12 residues. This CDR3 reads CASRWDDYGYTF. In DNA, the CDR3 is TGTGCCAGCAGGTGGGACGACTATGGCTACACCTTC.

To note about this clonotype: This may come from a read error, since a much larger clone is one base off. The gene calls are TRBV7-8 and TRBJ2-4; possibly TRBD1 for D (6 bases). The germline V gene encodes CDR1 SGHVS and CDR2 FQNEAQ. This CDR3 comprises 15 residues. CDR3 coding DNA: TGTGCCGGCAGCTCCCGGGTGGGGGCGGCGGACATTCAGTACTTC. It yields the protein CAGSSRVGAADIQYF.